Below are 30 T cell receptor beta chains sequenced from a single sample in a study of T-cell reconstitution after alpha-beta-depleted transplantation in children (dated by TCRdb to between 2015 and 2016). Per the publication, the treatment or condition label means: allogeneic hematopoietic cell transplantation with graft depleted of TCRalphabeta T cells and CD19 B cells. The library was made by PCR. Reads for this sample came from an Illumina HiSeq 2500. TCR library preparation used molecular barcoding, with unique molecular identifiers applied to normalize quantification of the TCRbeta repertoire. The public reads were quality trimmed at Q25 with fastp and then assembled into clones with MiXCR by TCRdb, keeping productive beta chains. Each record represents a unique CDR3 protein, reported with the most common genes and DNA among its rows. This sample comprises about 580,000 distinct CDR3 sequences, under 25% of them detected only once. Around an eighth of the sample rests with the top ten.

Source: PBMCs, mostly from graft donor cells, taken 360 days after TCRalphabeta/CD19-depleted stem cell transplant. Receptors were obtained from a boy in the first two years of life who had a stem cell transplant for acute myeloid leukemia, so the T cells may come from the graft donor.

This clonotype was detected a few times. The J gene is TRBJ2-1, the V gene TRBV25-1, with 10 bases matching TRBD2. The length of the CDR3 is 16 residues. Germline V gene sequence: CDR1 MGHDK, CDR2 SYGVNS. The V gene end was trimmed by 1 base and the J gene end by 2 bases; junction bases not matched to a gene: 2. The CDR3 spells CASSEFGTSAYNEQFF. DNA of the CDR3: TGTGCCAGCAGTGAATTTGGGACTAGCGCCTACAATGAGCAGTTCTTC.

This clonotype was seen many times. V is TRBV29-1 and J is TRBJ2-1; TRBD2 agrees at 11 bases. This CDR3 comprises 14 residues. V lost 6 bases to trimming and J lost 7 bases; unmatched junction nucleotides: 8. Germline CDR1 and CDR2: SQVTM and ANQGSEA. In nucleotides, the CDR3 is TGCAGCGTAGATACTAGCGGGGGAGGTAATGAGCAGTTCTTC. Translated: CSVDTSGGGNEQFF.

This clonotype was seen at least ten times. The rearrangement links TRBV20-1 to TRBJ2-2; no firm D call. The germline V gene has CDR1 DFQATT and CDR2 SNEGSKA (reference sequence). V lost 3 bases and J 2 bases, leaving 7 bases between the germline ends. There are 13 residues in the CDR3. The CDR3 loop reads CSASTVNTGELFF. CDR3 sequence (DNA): TGCAGTGCTAGCACTGTAAACACCGGGGAGCTGTTTTTT.

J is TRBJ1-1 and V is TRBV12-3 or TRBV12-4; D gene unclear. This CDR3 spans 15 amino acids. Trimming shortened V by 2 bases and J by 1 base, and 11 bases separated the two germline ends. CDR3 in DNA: TGTGCCAGCAGTTTACCCGGTCCGAAGAACACTGAAGCTTTCTTT. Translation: CASSLPGPKNTEAFF.

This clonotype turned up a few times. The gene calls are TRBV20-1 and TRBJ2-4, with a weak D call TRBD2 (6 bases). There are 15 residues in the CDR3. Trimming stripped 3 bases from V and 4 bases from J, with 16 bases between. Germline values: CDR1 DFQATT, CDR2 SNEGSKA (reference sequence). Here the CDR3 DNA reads TGCAGTGCTAGCGGGACTCCTCTTGAGAAAAACATTCAGTACTTC. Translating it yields CSASGTPLEKNIQYF.

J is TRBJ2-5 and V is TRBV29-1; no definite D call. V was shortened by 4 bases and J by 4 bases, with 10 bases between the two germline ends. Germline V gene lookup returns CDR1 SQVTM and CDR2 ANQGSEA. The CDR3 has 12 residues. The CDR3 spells CSVGGNGETQYF. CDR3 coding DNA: TGCAGCGTTGGTGGGAACGGAGAGACCCAGTACTTC. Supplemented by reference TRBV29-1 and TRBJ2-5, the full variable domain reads SAVISQKPSRDICQRGTSLTIQCQVDSQVTMMFWYRQQPGQSLTLIATANQGSEATYESGFVIDKFPISRPNLTFSTLTVSNMSPEDSSIYLCSVGGNGETQYFGPGTRLLVL.

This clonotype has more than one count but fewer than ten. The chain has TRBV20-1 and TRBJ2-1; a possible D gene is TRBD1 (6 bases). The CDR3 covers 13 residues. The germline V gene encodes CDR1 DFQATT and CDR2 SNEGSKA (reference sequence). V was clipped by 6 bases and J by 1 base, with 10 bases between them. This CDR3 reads CSATTGSYNEQFF. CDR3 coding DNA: TGCAGTGCCACAACAGGGTCCTACAATGAGCAGTTCTTC.

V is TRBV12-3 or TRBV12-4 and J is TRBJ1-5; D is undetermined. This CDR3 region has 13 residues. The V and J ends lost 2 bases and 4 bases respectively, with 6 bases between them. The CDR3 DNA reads TGTGCCAGCAGTTTAAGTGTAAATCAGCCCCAGCATTTT. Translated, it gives CASSLSVNQPQHF.

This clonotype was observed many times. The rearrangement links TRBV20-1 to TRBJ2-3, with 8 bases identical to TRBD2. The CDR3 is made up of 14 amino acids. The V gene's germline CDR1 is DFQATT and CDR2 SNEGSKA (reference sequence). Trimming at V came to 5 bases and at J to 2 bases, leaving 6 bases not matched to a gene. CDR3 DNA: TGCAGTGCTGAAACTAGCGGCCTCACAGATACGCAGTATTTT. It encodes CSAETSGLTDTQYF.

This CDR3 reads CSARDGGRGHEEQYF. The CDR3 coding sequence is TGCAGTGCTAGAGATGGGGGTCGGGGGCACGAAGAGCAGTACTTC. The chain uses TRBV20-1 and TRBJ2-7; D is tentatively TRBD1 or TRBD2 (6 bases each). Trimming took 0 bases from V and 7 from J, leaving 19 bases between them. The CDR3 loop spans 15 amino acids. Germline V gives CDR1 DFQATT, CDR2 SNEGSKA (reference sequence).

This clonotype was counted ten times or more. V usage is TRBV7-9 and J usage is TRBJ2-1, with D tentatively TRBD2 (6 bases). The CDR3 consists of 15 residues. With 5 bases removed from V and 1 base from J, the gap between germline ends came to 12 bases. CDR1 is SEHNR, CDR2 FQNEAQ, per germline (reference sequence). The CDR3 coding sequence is TGTGCCAGCAGCGCCCGGGACTCTTCCTACAATGAGCAGTTCTTC. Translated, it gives CASSARDSSYNEQFF.

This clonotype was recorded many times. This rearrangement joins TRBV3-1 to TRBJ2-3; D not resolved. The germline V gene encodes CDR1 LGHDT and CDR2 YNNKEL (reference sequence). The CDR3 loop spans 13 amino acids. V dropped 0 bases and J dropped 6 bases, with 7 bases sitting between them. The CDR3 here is CASSQEAVDTQYF. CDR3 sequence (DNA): TGTGCCAGCAGCCAAGAGGCAGTGGATACGCAGTATTTT.

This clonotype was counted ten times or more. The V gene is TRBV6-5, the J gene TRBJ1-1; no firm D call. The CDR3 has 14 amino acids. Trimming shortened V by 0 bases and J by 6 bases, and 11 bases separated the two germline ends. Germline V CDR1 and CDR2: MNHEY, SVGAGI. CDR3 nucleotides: TGTGCCAGCAGTTACTCGCGCCAGACCCCTGAAGCTTTCTTT. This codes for CASSYSRQTPEAFF.

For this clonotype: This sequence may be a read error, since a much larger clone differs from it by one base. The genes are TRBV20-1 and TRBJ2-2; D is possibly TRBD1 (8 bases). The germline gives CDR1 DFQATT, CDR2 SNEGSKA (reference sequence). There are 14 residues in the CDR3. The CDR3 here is CSARRQGRAGELCF. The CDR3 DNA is TGCAGTGCTAGACGACAGGGGAGGGCCGGGGAGCTGTGTTTT.

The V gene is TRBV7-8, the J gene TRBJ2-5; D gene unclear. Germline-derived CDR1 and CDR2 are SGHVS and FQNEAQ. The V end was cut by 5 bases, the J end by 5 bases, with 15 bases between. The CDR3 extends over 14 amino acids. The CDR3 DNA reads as TGTGCCAGCAGCGCAAGCGACGGAGAGGAGACCCAGTACTTC. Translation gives CASSASDGEETQYF.

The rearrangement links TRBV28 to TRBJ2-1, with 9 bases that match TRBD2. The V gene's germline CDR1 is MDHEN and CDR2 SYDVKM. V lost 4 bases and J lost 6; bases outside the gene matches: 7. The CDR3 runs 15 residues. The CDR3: CASSWGLAQGNEQFF. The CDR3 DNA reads TGTGCCAGCAGTTGGGGACTAGCCCAAGGCAATGAGCAGTTCTTC.

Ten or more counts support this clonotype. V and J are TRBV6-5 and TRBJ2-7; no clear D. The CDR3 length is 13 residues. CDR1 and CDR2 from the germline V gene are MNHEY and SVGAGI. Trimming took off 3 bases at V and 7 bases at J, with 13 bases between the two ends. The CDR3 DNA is TGTGCCAGCAGTTATGCTCTCTGGGCTGAGCAGTACTTC. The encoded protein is CASSYALWAEQYF.

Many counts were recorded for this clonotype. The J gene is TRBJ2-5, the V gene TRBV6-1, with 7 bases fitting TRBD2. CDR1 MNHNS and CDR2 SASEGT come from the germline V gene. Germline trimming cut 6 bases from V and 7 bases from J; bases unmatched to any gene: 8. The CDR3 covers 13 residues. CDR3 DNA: TGTGCCAGCAGAGACAAGCGGGAAGGGACCCAGTACTTC. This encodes CASRDKREGTQYF.

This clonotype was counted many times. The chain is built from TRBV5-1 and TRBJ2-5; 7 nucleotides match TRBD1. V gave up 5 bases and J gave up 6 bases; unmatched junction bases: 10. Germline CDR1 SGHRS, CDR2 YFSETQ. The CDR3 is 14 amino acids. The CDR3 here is CASSLLHRGQTQYF. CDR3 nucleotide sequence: TGCGCCAGCAGTCTACTCCACAGGGGACAGACCCAGTACTTC.

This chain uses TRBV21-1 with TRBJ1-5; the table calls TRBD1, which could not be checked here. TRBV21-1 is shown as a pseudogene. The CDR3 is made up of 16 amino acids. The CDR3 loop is CARNRQGGNSNQPQHF. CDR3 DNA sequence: TGTGCCAGAAATCGACAGGGTGGCAATAGCAATCAGCCCCAGCATTTT.

The CDR3 here is CASSSRTGGNQPQHF. CDR3 nucleotide sequence: TGTGCCAGCAGTTCAAGGACAGGCGGGAATCAGCCCCAGCATTTT. The chain couples TRBV6-5 to TRBJ1-5, with 7 bases lining up with TRBD1. Unmatched junction bases numbered 7, after V lost 4 bases and J lost 4 bases. The CDR3 is 15 amino acids. The germline V gene encodes CDR1 MNHEY and CDR2 SVGAGI.

The CDR3: CASSLGGGGGPYNEQFF. The DNA of the CDR3 is TGTGCCAGCAGCTTAGGCGGAGGGGGGGGGCCCTACAATGAGCAGTTCTTC. This sequence joins TRBV13 and TRBJ2-1, with TRBD2 as a possible D gene (7 bases). The V end lost 0 bases, the J end lost 2 bases, and 14 bases lay between the germline ends. The CDR3 consists of 17 residues. CDR1 PRHDT and CDR2 FYEKMQ come from the germline V gene (reference sequence).

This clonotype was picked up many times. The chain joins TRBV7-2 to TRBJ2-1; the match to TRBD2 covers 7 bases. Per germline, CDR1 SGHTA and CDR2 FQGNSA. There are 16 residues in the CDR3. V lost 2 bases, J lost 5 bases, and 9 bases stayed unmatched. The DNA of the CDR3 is TGTGCCAGCAGCTTATCCTTTAGCGGGCTTCACAATGAGCAGTTCTTC. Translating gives CASSLSFSGLHNEQFF.

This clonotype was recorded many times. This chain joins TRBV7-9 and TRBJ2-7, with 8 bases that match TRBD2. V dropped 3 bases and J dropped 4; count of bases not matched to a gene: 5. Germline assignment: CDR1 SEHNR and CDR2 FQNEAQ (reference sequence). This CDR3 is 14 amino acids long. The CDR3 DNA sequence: TGTGCCAGCAGCTTTGGCGGGGGGCAATACGAGCAGTACTTC. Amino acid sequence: CASSFGGGQYEQYF.

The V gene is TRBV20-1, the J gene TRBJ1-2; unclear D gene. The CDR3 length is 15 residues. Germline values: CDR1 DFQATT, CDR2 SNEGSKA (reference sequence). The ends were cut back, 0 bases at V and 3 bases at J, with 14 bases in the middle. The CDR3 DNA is TGCAGTGCTAGAGATCCCCGTCAGAGGGACTATGGCTACACCTTC. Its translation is CSARDPRQRDYGYTF.

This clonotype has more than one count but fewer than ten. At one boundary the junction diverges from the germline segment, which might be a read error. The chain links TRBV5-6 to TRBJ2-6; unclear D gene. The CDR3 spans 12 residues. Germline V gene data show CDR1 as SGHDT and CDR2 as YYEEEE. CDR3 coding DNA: TGTGCCAGCAGCTCCTCGCCCAACGTCCTGACTTTT. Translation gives CASSSSPNVLTF. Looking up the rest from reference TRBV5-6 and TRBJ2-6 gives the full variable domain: DAGVTQSPTHLIKTRGQQVTLRCSPKSGHDTVSWYQQALGQGPQFIFQYYEEEERQRGNFPDRFSGHQFPNYSSELNVNALLLGDSALYLCASSSSPNVLTFGAGSRLTVL.

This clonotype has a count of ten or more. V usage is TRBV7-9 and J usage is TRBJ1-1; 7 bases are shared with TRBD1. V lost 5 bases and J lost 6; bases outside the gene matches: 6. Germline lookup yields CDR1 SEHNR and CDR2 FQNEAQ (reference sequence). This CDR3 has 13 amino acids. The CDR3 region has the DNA TGTGCCAGCAGCCGTCCAGACAGGGCTGAAGCTTTCTTT. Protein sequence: CASSRPDRAEAFF.

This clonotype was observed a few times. The CDR3 protein is CASSATDIGGYTF. The CDR3 region has the DNA TGTGCCAGCAGTGCGACAGATATCGGTGGCTACACCTTC. The chain links TRBV6-1 to TRBJ1-2, with D maybe TRBD1 (5 bases). CDR1 and CDR2 from the germline V gene are MNHNS and SASEGT. This CDR3 spans 13 amino acids. The germline V and J ends were trimmed by 4 bases and 7 bases, with 13 bases remaining between them.

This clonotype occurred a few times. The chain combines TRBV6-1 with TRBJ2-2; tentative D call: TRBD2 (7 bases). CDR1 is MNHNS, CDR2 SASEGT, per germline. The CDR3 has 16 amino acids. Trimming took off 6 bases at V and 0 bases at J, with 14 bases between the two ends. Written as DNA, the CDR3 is TGTGCCAGCAGCATACGGGGGGCGCCGAACACCGGGGAGCTGTTTTTT. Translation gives CASSIRGAPNTGELFF.

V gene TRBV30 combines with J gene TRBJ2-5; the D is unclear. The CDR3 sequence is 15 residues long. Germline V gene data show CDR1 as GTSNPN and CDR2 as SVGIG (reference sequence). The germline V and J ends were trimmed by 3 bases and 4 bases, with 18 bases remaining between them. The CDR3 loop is CAWSAVFGFSETQYF. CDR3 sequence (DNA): TGTGCCTGGAGCGCTGTTTTCGGGTTCTCAGAGACCCAGTACTTC.